This section outlines one TCR beta chain sequence together with its context. The sample belongs to a study of blood T cell repertoires in COVID-19. Germline V lookup: CDR1 LNHDA, CDR2 SQIVND (reference sequence). This CDR3 is built from 16 residues. Trimming at V came to 5 bases and at J to 4 bases, leaving 11 bases not matched to a gene. In the original workflow: Amplification from reference gene primers served as the basis for estimated nucleated cell counts. Using immunoSEQ multiplex PCR, the repertoire was profiled, and TCRdb retains in-frame clones only, with some absent. V and J calls and clone size follow that table, whereas D and trimming were derived from the DNA. The table includes 130,000 to 150,000 clones, about 90% detected once.

The sequencing sample was made of peripheral blood. This receptor was identified in a human donor in a cohort sampled during active COVID-19. V and J are TRBV19 and TRBJ1-5; 7 bases agree with TRBD1. The CDR3 here is CASSDGTVRGNQPQHF. The CDR3 nucleotides are TGTGCCAGTAGTGACGGGACAGTCAGGGGTAATCAGCCCCAGCATTTT. The variable domain in full, completed from reference TRBV19 and TRBJ1-5, reads DGGITQSPKYLFRKEGQNVTLSCEQNLNHDAMYWYRQDPGQGLRLIYYSQIVNDFQKGDIAEGYSVSREKKESFPLTVTSAQKNPTAFYLCASSDGTVRGNQPQHFGDGTRLSIL.